These T cell receptor beta chains were read from a single sample in a study of a mutant IDH1 vaccine in newly diagnosed glioma. Antigens of these TCRs are unknown. TCRdb's copy holds only in-frame clones and misses some; the assay was immunoSEQ multiplex PCR. The sample holds approximately 50,000 clones, under 85% seen once. The source material was PBMCs, sampled from a glioma patient whose treatment included an IDH1 peptide vaccine. All receptors come from a woman in her forties or fifties with glioma. Each CDR3 is given with its conserved first and last residue. D genes are given only for firm matches. Clone sizes are given selectively: once, few, many, or a class where the clone is expanded.

v_call	j_call	clone_size	d_call	cdr3_nt	cdr3_aa
TRBV30	TRBJ1-1	-	-	TGTGCCTGGAGTGGATTTAAAGGCACTGAAGCTTTCTTT	CAWSGFKGTEAFF
TRBV14	TRBJ1-5	once	TRBD1	TGTGCCAGCAGCCTCCGGAGGACAGGTGGGGGTCAGCCCCAGCATTTT	CASSLRRTGGGQPQHF
TRBV6-6	TRBJ2-3	-	-	TGTGCCAGCACCGGGCGTCAGGGGTCCACAGATACGCAGTATTTT	CASTGRQGSTDTQYF
TRBV14	TRBJ1-1	once	-	TGTGCCAGCAGCCGTGGCCGGGAAGCTTTCTTT	CASSRGREAFF
TRBV19	TRBJ2-7	-	-	TGTGCCAGTAGCTTTACGCAGGGAGGACCCTACGAGCAGTACTTC	CASSFTQGGPYEQYF
TRBV19	TRBJ1-1	-	TRBD1	TGTGCCAGTATCAGACAGGGACGCACTGAAGCTTTCTTT	CASIRQGRTEAFF
TRBV6-1	TRBJ2-5	-	TRBD2	TGTGCCAGCAGTGAACTAGCGGGGGGGCCAGAGACCCAGTACTTC	CASSELAGGPETQYF
TRBV7-9	TRBJ2-1	-	-	TGTGCCAGCAGCTTGGGCAACTGGGGCGATGAGCAGTTCTTC	CASSLGNWGDEQFF
TRBV6-1	TRBJ1-4	-	-	TGTGCCAGCGCCCGGGGGTCGCGGGGGGCGGAAAAACTGTTTTTT	CASARGSRGAEKLFF
TRBV10-1	TRBJ1-5	-	-	TGCGCCAGCAGTGGTGGGGGGGGTCAGCCCCAGCATTTT	CASSGGGGQPQHF
TRBV9	TRBJ2-7	medium-sized	-	TGTGCCAGCAGCGTTAACACCGGGACCCCCGCCTACGAGCAGTACTTC	CASSVNTGTPAYEQYF